These 8 T cell receptor beta chains were sequenced from one sample in a study of T cell responses to AZD1222 COVID-19 vaccine. Clones were sequenced by immunoSEQ multiplex PCR, and TCRdb holds only the in-frame ones, with some missing. Of tens of thousands of clones in the sample, just over 85% were seen once. The input for sequencing was peripheral blood, taken 28 days after the second AZD1222 dose. The receptors were gathered from an adult who received the AZD1222 COVID-19 vaccine.

The rearrangement links TRBV7-4 to TRBJ2-1, with TRBD1 identical over 8 bases. V shed 5 bases and J 2 bases; nucleotides not matched to a gene: 5. This CDR3 has 15 amino acids. Germline lookup yields CDR1 SGHVT and CDR2 SQSDAQ. The CDR3 DNA sequence: TGTGCCAGCAGCGTTTACAGGGGGACCTACAATGAGCAGTTCTTC. This gives the protein CASSVYRGTYNEQFF.

A single count supports this clone. The chain has TRBV3-1 (or the pseudogene TRBV3-2) and TRBJ1-2; D gene ambiguous. Between the trimmed V and J ends, which lost 2 bases and 2 bases, there was a span of 0 bases. The CDR3 covers 11 residues. CDR1 and CDR2 from the germline V gene are LGHDT and YNNKEL (reference sequence). The CDR3 here is CASSQNYGYTF. The CDR3 DNA sequence: TGTGCCAGCAGCCAAAACTATGGCTACACCTTC.

The gene calls are TRBV7-8 and TRBJ1-1; no firm D call. The CDR3 extends over 14 amino acids. Looked up from germline, CDR1 is SGHVS and CDR2 is FQNEAQ. V was cut by 0 bases and J by 1 base, with 6 bases left in between. The CDR3 is CASSLAYPNTEAFF. Written as DNA, the CDR3 is TGTGCCAGCAGCTTAGCGTACCCGAACACTGAAGCTTTCTTT.

This chain joins TRBV7-6 and TRBJ2-3, with 14 bases that match TRBD2. J lost 5 bases, V lost 4 bases, and 8 bases had no gene match. Germline-derived CDR1 and CDR2 are SGHVS and FNYEAQ. This CDR3 region has 17 residues. The CDR3, as DNA: TGTGCCAGCAGCTCAGAGGGACTAGCGGGAGTCGGAGATACGCAGTATTTT. Protein sequence: CASSSEGLAGVGDTQYF.

This chain links TRBV7-9 with TRBJ2-7; D not resolved. Between the trimmed V and J ends, which lost 3 bases and 6 bases, there was a span of 12 bases. Germline CDR1 is SEHNR and CDR2 is FQNEAQ (reference sequence). This CDR3 is 13 amino acids long. CDR3 DNA: TGTGCCAGCAGCTTTGGCACCGTGGGCGAGCAGTACTTC. Protein product: CASSFGTVGEQYF. Drawing the rest from reference TRBV7-9 and TRBJ2-7, the complete variable domain is DTGVSQNPRHKITKRGQNVTFRCDPISEHNRLYWYRQTLGQGPEFLTYFQNEAQLEKSRLLSDRFSAERPKGSFSTLEIQRTEQGDSAMYLCASSFGTVGEQYFGPGTRLTVT.

The J gene is TRBJ1-6, the V gene TRBV5-1; TRBD1 agrees at 8 bases. The germline V gene encodes CDR1 SGHRS and CDR2 YFSETQ. The V gene end was trimmed by 3 bases and the J gene end by 6 bases; junction bases not matched to a gene: 8. CDR3 size: 16 residues. For the CDR3, the DNA is TGCGCCAGCAGCTCCGATGCGGGACAGGCTAATTCACCCCTCCACTTT. This gives the protein CASSSDAGQANSPLHF.

The chain carries TRBV5-1 and TRBJ2-7; tentatively, D is TRBD1 or TRBD2 (6 bases each). The CDR3 runs 14 residues. CDR1 and CDR2 (germline): SGHRS, YFSETQ. Between the trimmed V and J ends, which lost 0 bases and 6 bases, there was a span of 13 bases. CDR3 in amino acids: CASSLARGPTEQYF. The DNA for the CDR3 is TGCGCCAGCAGCTTGGCTCGGGGGCCTACCGAGCAGTACTTC. The full variable domain, in which reference TRBV5-1 and TRBJ2-7 provide the parts outside the CDR3, is KAGVTQTPRYLIKTRGQQVTLSCSPISGHRSVSWYQQTPGQGLQFLFEYFSETQRNKGNFPGRFSGRQFSNSRSEMNVSTLELGDSALYLCASSLARGPTEQYFGPGTRLTVT.

This clone came up a few times. The V and J genes are TRBV7-9 and TRBJ1-1; no reliable D call. V lost 2 bases and J 0 bases, leaving 10 bases between the germline ends. The germline gives CDR1 SEHNR, CDR2 FQNEAQ (reference sequence). This CDR3 spans 15 amino acids. The CDR3 sequence is CASSLLPGVNTEAFF. Written as DNA, the CDR3 is TGTGCCAGCAGCTTACTCCCAGGAGTGAACACTGAAGCTTTCTTT. Full variable domain (remainder filled in from reference TRBV7-9 and TRBJ1-1): DTGVSQNPRHKITKRGQNVTFRCDPISEHNRLYWYRQTLGQGPEFLTYFQNEAQLEKSRLLSDRFSAERPKGSFSTLEIQRTEQGDSAMYLCASSLLPGVNTEAFFGQGTRLTVV.